Below, 18 T cell receptor beta chains from the same sample are listed, as sequenced in a study of OX40 agonist ivuxolimab in advanced cancers. Assay: immunoSEQ multiplex PCR; the TCRdb copy retains only in-frame clones and omits some. The repertoire includes 60,000 to 75,000 clones, 85% to 90% of them detected once, and roughly 4% sits in the top ten. The input for sequencing was CD4+ or CD8+ T cells sorted from blood, taken in a trial of the OX40 agonist ivuxolimab. The receptors shown here come from an adult with an advanced solid tumor such as melanoma, head and neck, liver or kidney cancer.

This clone was detected once. V gene TRBV15 combines with J gene TRBJ2-5; TRBD2 might be the D (5 bases). From germline, CDR1 is LNHNV and CDR2 YYDKDF (reference sequence). V lost 0 bases and J lost 9, with 23 bases in between. This CDR3 is built from 17 residues. The CDR3 bases are TGTGCCACCAGCAGAGACCTAGCCCTGAGTTGGGTTATGGCCCAGTACTTC. Amino acid sequence: CATSRDLALSWVMAQYF. Full variable domain (outside the CDR3, taken from reference TRBV15 and TRBJ2-5): DAMVIQNPRYQVTQFGKPVTLSCSQTLNHNVMYWYQQKSSQAPKLLFHYYDKDFNNEADTPDNFQSRRPNTSFCFLDIRSPGLGDTAMYLCATSRDLALSWVMAQYFGPGTRLLVL.

The rearrangement joins TRBV5-4 to TRBJ1-1; D remains unclear. With 0 bases removed from V and 1 base from J, the gap between germline ends came to 16 bases. CDR3 length: 17 residues. Germline V gene lookup returns CDR1 SGHNT and CDR2 YYREEE (reference sequence). CDR3 loop: CASSLGRFGMTNTEAFF. The DNA for the CDR3 is TGTGCCAGCAGCTTGGGCCGATTCGGGATGACGAACACTGAAGCTTTCTTT.

This chain uses TRBV10-3 with TRBJ2-7; the D call may be TRBD1 or TRBD2 (6 bases each). There are 14 residues in the CDR3. V lost 6 bases, J lost 5 bases, and 17 bases lay in between. Germline V gives CDR1 ENHRY, CDR2 SYGVKD. CDR3: CAISLQGGEDEQYF. In DNA, the CDR3 is TGTGCCATCAGCTTACAGGGTGGGGAGGACGAGCAGTACTTC.

The rearrangement links TRBV5-4 to TRBJ2-6; no clear D gene. V gave up 0 bases and J gave up 1 base, with 5 bases separating them. The germline V gene encodes CDR1 SGHNT and CDR2 YYREEE (reference sequence). The CDR3 covers 15 residues. CDR3 in DNA: TGTGCCAGCAGCTTGGGCGGTTCTGGGGCCAACGTCCTGACTTTC. Its protein product is CASSLGGSGANVLTF.

The V and J genes are TRBV6-1 and TRBJ1-4; no clear D. CDR1 and CDR2 (germline): MNHNS, SASEGT. V lost 4 bases and J lost 4, with 7 bases in between. The CDR3 is 13 residues long. The DNA for the CDR3 is TGTGCCAGCAGTGCCCCCGGTAATGAAAAACTGTTTTTT. This encodes CASSAPGNEKLFF.

This clone was counted only a few times. V and J are TRBV2 and TRBJ1-1, with D uncertain. V lost 7 bases to trimming and J lost 3 bases, with 12 bases between them. The CDR3 sequence is 13 residues long. Germline V CDR1 and CDR2: SNHLY, FYNNEI. The CDR3 DNA follows: TGTGCCAGCACGGAACAAAGGGACACTGAAGCTTTCTTT. Protein product: CASTEQRDTEAFF.

The J gene is TRBJ2-2, the V gene TRBV6-6; 8 bases fit TRBD2. Germline V lookup: CDR1 MNHNY, CDR2 SVGAGI (reference sequence). V gave up 3 bases and J gave up 7 bases; unmatched junction bases: 10. The CDR3 has 16 residues. CDR3 DNA sequence: TGTGCCAGCAGTTATCCGCGGGGGGCAGCCAGCGGGGAGCTGTTTTTT. Its translation: CASSYPRGAASGELFF.

The J gene is TRBJ2-3, the V gene TRBV9; 8 bases agree with TRBD2. V dropped 3 bases and J dropped 2; count of bases not matched to a gene: 5. Per the germline V gene, CDR1 is SGDLS and CDR2 is YYNGEE. This CDR3 spans 15 amino acids. In DNA, the CDR3 is TGTGCCAGCAGCGCCGGGGGGGCCCTCACAGATACGCAGTATTTT. Amino acid sequence: CASSAGGALTDTQYF. The full variable domain, in which reference TRBV9 and TRBJ2-3 provide the parts outside the CDR3, is DSGVTQTPKHLITATGQRVTLRCSPRSGDLSVYWYQQSLDQGLQFLIQYYNGEERAKGNILERFSAQQFPDLHSELNLSSLELGDSALYFCASSAGGALTDTQYFGPGTRLTVL.

The chain has TRBV2 and TRBJ1-6, with TRBD1 matching over 7 bases. The germline gives CDR1 SNHLY, CDR2 FYNNEI. V was pared by 4 bases and J by 0 bases, with 9 bases of the junction left unmatched. The length of the CDR3 is 18 residues. The CDR3 here is CASSGDRGWSSYNSPLHF. CDR3 sequence (DNA): TGTGCCAGCAGTGGGGACAGAGGGTGGAGCTCCTATAATTCACCCCTCCACTTT.

This clone has a single count. The V gene is TRBV6-1, the J gene TRBJ1-5; D is uncertain. From germline, CDR1 is MNHNS and CDR2 SASEGT. The CDR3 has 13 amino acids. The V and J ends lost 7 bases and 3 bases respectively, with 10 bases between them. The CDR3 loop is CASTGRDNQPQHF. The CDR3 nucleotides read TGTGCCAGCACCGGACGGGACAATCAGCCCCAGCATTTT.

The rearrangement links TRBV9 to TRBJ2-3, with a weak D call TRBD2 (5 bases). Between the trimmed V and J ends, which lost 2 bases and 4 bases, there was a span of 11 bases. In germline, CDR1 is SGDLS, CDR2 YYNGEE. The CDR3 spans 14 residues. The CDR3 region has the DNA TGTGCCAGCAGCGTTATAGGAGGCCCAGATACGCAGTATTTT. Translation gives CASSVIGGPDTQYF. Complete variable domain (other parts from reference TRBV9 and TRBJ2-3): DSGVTQTPKHLITATGQRVTLRCSPRSGDLSVYWYQQSLDQGLQFLIQYYNGEERAKGNILERFSAQQFPDLHSELNLSSLELGDSALYFCASSVIGGPDTQYFGPGTRLTVL.

The J gene is TRBJ1-2, the V gene TRBV19; D call uncertain. This CDR3 is built from 15 residues. Trimming took 4 bases from V and 5 from J, leaving 17 bases between them. Germline CDR1 LNHDA, CDR2 SQIVND (reference sequence). The CDR3 nucleotides read TGTGCCAGTAGTACCCTCAGACTGGGAGGGTATGGCTACACCTTC. Encoded protein: CASSTLRLGGYGYTF.

The V gene is TRBV7-8, the J gene TRBJ1-5, with 7 bases identical to TRBD1. This CDR3 has 14 amino acids. V trimming: 5 bases; J trimming: 4 bases; junction bases outside the gene matches: 5. Germline lookup yields CDR1 SGHVS and CDR2 FQNEAQ. The CDR3 reads CASSVQGGNQPQHF. CDR3 nucleotides: TGTGCCAGCAGCGTTCAGGGGGGGAATCAGCCCCAGCATTTT.

The CDR3 DNA reads as TGTGCCAGCAGTCTCCTAAACGGTGAAAAACTGTTTTTT. It encodes CASSLLNGEKLFF. The chain carries TRBV5-6 and TRBJ1-4; D not resolved. The V gene's germline CDR1 is SGHDT and CDR2 YYEEEE. This CDR3 region has 13 residues. The V gene lost 5 bases and the J gene lost 7 bases, with 12 bases spanning the gap.

The chain uses TRBV6-5 and TRBJ1-1; possible D gene TRBD1, 5 bases. The germline gives CDR1 MNHEY, CDR2 SVGAGI. V was pared by 6 bases and J by 7 bases, with 21 bases between. This CDR3 is built from 15 residues. CDR3 protein: CASSLSRGTLSEAFF. The DNA for the CDR3 is TGTGCCAGCAGCCTTAGTCGTGGGACTCTCAGTGAAGCTTTCTTT.

The gene calls are TRBV5-1 and TRBJ2-2; 8 bases align to TRBD1. The CDR3 has 15 amino acids. J lost 3 bases, V lost 4 bases, and 5 bases had no gene match. Germline V gene lookup returns CDR1 SGHRS and CDR2 YFSETQ. The CDR3 sequence: CASSPQQGDTGELFF. As DNA, the CDR3 is TGCGCCAGCAGCCCCCAACAGGGGGACACCGGGGAGCTGTTTTTT.

V is TRBV10-3 and J is TRBJ1-4; D is possibly TRBD1 (5 bases). CDR1 ENHRY and CDR2 SYGVKD come from the germline V gene. V was cut by 4 bases and J by 6 bases, with 9 bases left in between. This CDR3 region has 13 residues. CDR3 loop: CAISAGMDEKLFF. In DNA form, the CDR3 reads TGTGCCATCAGTGCAGGGATGGATGAAAAACTGTTTTTT.

The chain uses TRBV5-1 and TRBJ1-4; 8 bases map to TRBD1. CDR3 length equals 15 residues. Unmatched junction bases numbered 4, after V lost 2 bases and J lost 4 bases. CDR1 is SGHRS and CDR2 is YFSETQ in the germline V gene. In DNA form, the CDR3 reads TGCGCCAGCAGCTTCACAGGGGGGGTTAATGAAAAACTGTTTTTT. This translates into CASSFTGGVNEKLFF.